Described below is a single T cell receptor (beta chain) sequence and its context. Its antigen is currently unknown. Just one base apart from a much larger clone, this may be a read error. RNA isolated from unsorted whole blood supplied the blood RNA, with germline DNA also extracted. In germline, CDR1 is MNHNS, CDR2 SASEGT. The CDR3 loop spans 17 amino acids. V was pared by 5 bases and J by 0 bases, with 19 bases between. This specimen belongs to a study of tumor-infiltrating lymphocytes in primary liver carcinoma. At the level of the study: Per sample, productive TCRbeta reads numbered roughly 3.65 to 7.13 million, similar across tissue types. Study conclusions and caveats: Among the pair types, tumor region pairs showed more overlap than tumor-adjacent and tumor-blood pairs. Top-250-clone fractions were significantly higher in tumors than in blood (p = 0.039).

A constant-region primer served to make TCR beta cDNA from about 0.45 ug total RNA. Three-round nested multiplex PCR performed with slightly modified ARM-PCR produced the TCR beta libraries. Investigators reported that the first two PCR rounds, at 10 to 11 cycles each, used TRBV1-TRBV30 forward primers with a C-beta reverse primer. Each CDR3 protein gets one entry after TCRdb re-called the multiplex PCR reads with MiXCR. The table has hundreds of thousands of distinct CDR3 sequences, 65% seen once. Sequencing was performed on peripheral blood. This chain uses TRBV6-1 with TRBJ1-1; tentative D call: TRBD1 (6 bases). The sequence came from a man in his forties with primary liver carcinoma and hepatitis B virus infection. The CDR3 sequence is CASSQVGSGVLNTEAFF. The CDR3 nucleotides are TGTGCCAGCAGTCAAGTGGGCTCAGGGGTCTTGAACACTGAAGCTTTCTTT.